What follows are 27 T cell receptor beta chains derived from one specimen sequenced in a study of Graves' ophthalmopathy and Graves' hyperthyroidism. Investigators amplified TCR beta CDR3 regions from RNA transcripts. An initial RT-PCR round employing HTBI primers preceded a second-round multiplex PCR. TCRdb redid the calling of the multiplex PCR reads with MiXCR, one entry per CDR3 protein. The sample contains fewer than 600,000 distinct CDR3 sequences, under 15% of which appear only once. Sequencing was done on a sample of blood. The receptors here all came from a woman in her 30s with Graves' ophthalmopathy.

This sequence joins TRBV12-3 or TRBV12-4 and TRBJ1-2, with D possibly being TRBD1 (6 bases). The CDR3 contains 13 residues. The V and J ends lost 7 bases and 4 bases respectively, with 13 bases between them. In DNA, the CDR3 is TGTGCCAGCACCCCGACAGGCGCCTATGGCTACACCTTC. It yields the protein CASTPTGAYGYTF.

This sequence joins TRBV6-1 and TRBJ1-1; TRBD1 is a possible D gene (6 bases). The germline gives CDR1 MNHNS, CDR2 SASEGT. There are 13 residues in the CDR3. V lost 6 bases and J lost 3, with 11 bases in between. The CDR3 region is CASRGAVDTEAFF. CDR3 coding DNA: TGTGCCAGCAGGGGGGCGGTCGACACTGAAGCTTTCTTT.

In regard to this clonotype: A much larger clone lies a single base off, so this may be a read error. The V call is TRBV13, the J call TRBJ2-5, with D possibly TRBD2 on 5 matching bases. Per the germline V gene, CDR1 is PRHDT and CDR2 is FYEKMQ (reference sequence). Trimming shortened V by 5 bases and J by 2 bases, and 9 bases separated the two germline ends. The CDR3 has 13 amino acids. In nucleotides, the CDR3 is TGTGCCAGCAGCACGGGATTTCAAGAGACCCAGTACTTC. Translating gives CASSTGFQETQYF.

This clonotype was picked up many times. V gene TRBV27 combines with J gene TRBJ2-7; TRBD2 matches at 7 bases. Per germline, CDR1 MNHEY and CDR2 SMNVEV (reference sequence). The CDR3 has 13 amino acids. V shed 1 base and J 6 bases; nucleotides not matched to a gene: 3. CDR3 coding DNA: TGTGCCAGCAGTTTATTGGGAGGGTTCGAGCAGTACTTC. As protein: CASSLLGGFEQYF.

A note on this clonotype: Possible read error: a much larger clone is one base away. Without the conserved terminal phenylalanine or tryptophan, this CDR3 likely stems from a read error. The J gene is TRBJ1-1, the V gene TRBV28; D possibly corresponds to TRBD1 (5 bases). The CDR3 contains 11 residues. The germline gives CDR1 MDHEN, CDR2 SYDVKM. Trimming left V 6 bases short and J 10 bases short, with 12 bases between. CDR3 in DNA: TGTGCCAGCAGCTTCAGGGCGGCAGCTTTCCTT. Translating gives CASSFRAAAFL.

This clonotype was counted many times. The V and J genes are TRBV6-1 and TRBJ1-1; D is ambiguous. Trimming stripped 4 bases from V and 4 bases from J, with 10 bases between. From germline, CDR1 is MNHNS and CDR2 SASEGT. The CDR3 has 13 amino acids. Here the CDR3 DNA reads TGTGCCAGCAGTGGTTGGGGTGGCACTGAAGCTTTCTTT. It is translated as CASSGWGGTEAFF.

This clonotype has at least ten counts. The V and J genes are TRBV12-3 or TRBV12-4 and TRBJ2-6, with unresolved D. Trimming shortened V by 7 bases and J by 4 bases, and 8 bases separated the two germline ends. The CDR3 runs to 13 residues. CDR3 in DNA: TGTGCCAGCACGGTCTCCGGGGCCAACGTCCTGACTTTC. This encodes CASTVSGANVLTF.

This clonotype was detected many times. The genes are TRBV10-3 and TRBJ2-7, with 12 bases fitting TRBD2. Germline V gene data show CDR1 as ENHRY and CDR2 as SYGVKD. The CDR3 has 15 residues. The ends lost 4 bases at V and 2 bases at J; junction bases unmatched: 3. The CDR3 protein is CAISAGLAGTYEQYF. As DNA, the CDR3 is TGTGCCATCAGTGCCGGACTAGCGGGGACCTACGAGCAGTACTTC.

In this sample, this clonotype turned up many times. The chain carries TRBV27 and TRBJ2-7; TRBD1 aligns across 11 bases. The germline V gene has CDR1 MNHEY and CDR2 SMNVEV (reference sequence). The CDR3 runs 13 residues. J was trimmed by 4 bases and V by 8 bases; bases with no gene match: 4. The CDR3 nucleotides are TGTGCCAGCCGGGACAGGGGGTTTTACGAGCAGTACTTC. Translation: CASRDRGFYEQYF.

The table lists this clonotype with many counts. The V call is TRBV20-1, the J call TRBJ1-2; 8 bases are shared with TRBD1. V was pared by 0 bases and J by 4 bases, with 1 base of the junction left unmatched. The V gene's germline CDR1 is DFQATT and CDR2 SNEGSKA (reference sequence). CDR3 length: 13 residues. The DNA of the CDR3 is TGCAGTGCTAGAGACGGACAGGGCTATGGCTACACCTTC. This translates into CSARDGQGYGYTF.

The chain's CDR3 is CASSPTTSAFKETQYF. CDR3 DNA: TGCGCCAGCAGCCCAACGACTAGCGCTTTTAAAGAGACCCAGTACTTC. The rearrangement uses TRBV5-1 and TRBJ2-5; 8 bases align to TRBD2. The V gene end was trimmed by 4 bases and the J gene end by 3 bases; junction bases not matched to a gene: 11. The germline gives CDR1 SGHRS, CDR2 YFSETQ. The CDR3 is 16 residues long. The full variable domain, in which reference TRBV5-1 and TRBJ2-5 provide the parts outside the CDR3, is KAGVTQTPRYLIKTRGQQVTLSCSPISGHRSVSWYQQTPGQGLQFLFEYFSETQRNKGNFPGRFSGRQFSNSRSEMNVSTLELGDSALYLCASSPTTSAFKETQYFGPGTRLLVL.

In this sample, this clonotype turned up many times. This chain joins TRBV20-1 and TRBJ2-7; 11 positions match TRBD1. The CDR3 length is 14 residues. V was pared by 3 bases and J by 5 bases, with 6 bases of the junction left unmatched. The germline V gene encodes CDR1 DFQATT and CDR2 SNEGSKA (reference sequence). CDR3 amino acids: CSASEPGQGDEQYF. The CDR3 bases are TGCAGTGCTAGTGAACCGGGACAGGGGGACGAGCAGTACTTC.

This clonotype has ten or more counts. V gene TRBV28 combines with J gene TRBJ1-2; D gene uncertain. Per germline, CDR1 MDHEN and CDR2 SYDVKM. The CDR3 is 13 residues long. Trimming took 5 bases from V and 4 from J, leaving 11 bases between them. The CDR3 loop is CASSHPRSYGYTF. The CDR3 nucleotides read TGTGCCAGCAGTCACCCCCGGAGCTATGGCTACACCTTC.

The table lists this clonotype with many counts. The chain combines TRBV28 with TRBJ1-5; TRBD1 is a possible D gene (5 bases). CDR1 is MDHEN, CDR2 SYDVKM, per germline. The V end lost 6 bases, the J end lost 0 bases, and 21 bases lay between the germline ends. The CDR3 is 18 residues long. The CDR3 DNA is TGTGCCAGCAGCAGTCTTGGGGCAGCCTTTTATAGCAATCAGCCCCAGCATTTT. It specifies CASSSLGAAFYSNQPQHF.

The CDR3 bases are TGTGCCAGCAGCCCGACGGACGGGGCTGGAAACACCATATATTTT. It encodes CASSPTDGAGNTIYF. The V gene is TRBV12-3 or TRBV12-4, the J gene TRBJ1-3, with unresolved D. Trimming removed 6 bases at V and 2 bases at J, with 14 bases between. The CDR3 sequence is 15 residues long.

There are a few counts of this clonotype. This chain connects TRBV11-2 to TRBJ1-3, with D possibly matching TRBD1 (6 bases). CDR1 and CDR2 (germline): SGHAT, FQNNGV. Trimming shortened V by 2 bases and J by 0 bases, and 11 bases separated the two germline ends. This CDR3 comprises 16 residues. CDR3 bases: TGTGCCAGCAGCTTACGACAGGAGATCTCTGGAAACACCATATATTTT. As protein: CASSLRQEISGNTIYF.

The CDR3 reads CASSGGQWTNEKLFF. DNA for the CDR3: TGTGCCAGCAGTGGGGGACAGTGGACTAATGAAAAACTGTTTTTT. V is TRBV6-1 and J is TRBJ1-4; TRBD1 agrees at 7 bases. The germline gives CDR1 MNHNS, CDR2 SASEGT. The CDR3 contains 15 residues. Trimming took 4 bases from V and 2 from J; bases not matched to a gene: 4.

This clonotype appeared a few times. V is TRBV4-1 and J is TRBJ1-1, with D unclear. This CDR3 is 14 amino acids long. Looked up from germline, CDR1 is MGHRA and CDR2 is YSYEKL. The V end was cut by 2 bases, the J end by 5 bases, with 12 bases between. CDR3 residues: CASSQSGSKTEAFF. As DNA, the CDR3 is TGCGCCAGCAGCCAAAGCGGGTCCAAGACTGAAGCTTTCTTT.

In this sample, this clonotype turned up many times. The J gene is TRBJ2-7, the V gene TRBV19; 10 bases align to TRBD2. The CDR3 has 16 residues. CDR1 and CDR2 (germline): LNHDA, SQIVND (reference sequence). V was pared by 6 bases and J by 2 bases, with 10 bases of the junction left unmatched. CDR3 DNA sequence: TGTGCCAGTAGCGACATAGCGGGAGGAGGACCCTACGAGCAGTACTTC. Its protein product is CASSDIAGGGPYEQYF.

This clonotype was detected ten times or more. V usage is TRBV20-1 and J usage is TRBJ1-5; D gene ambiguous. Germline assignment: CDR1 DFQATT and CDR2 SNEGSKA (reference sequence). This CDR3 comprises 12 residues. V gave up 3 bases and J gave up 7 bases, with 10 bases separating them. The DNA of the CDR3 is TGCAGTGCTAGTAGGTCCCCCCAGCCCCAGCATTTT. It specifies CSASRSPQPQHF.

This clonotype was recorded at least ten times. The J gene is TRBJ1-5, the V gene TRBV28; 9 bases match TRBD1. The CDR3 runs 14 residues. The trim removed 5 bases at V and 7 bases at J, leaving 6 bases unmatched. The germline gives CDR1 MDHEN, CDR2 SYDVKM. The CDR3 bases are TGTGCCAGCAGTCGGACAGGGGAGGTACAGCCCCAGCATTTT. Protein sequence: CASSRTGEVQPQHF.

This clonotype has a count of ten or more. The rearrangement links TRBV20-1 to TRBJ2-5, with a tentative D call TRBD1 (5 bases). CDR3 size: 15 residues. CDR1 DFQATT and CDR2 SNEGSKA come from the germline V gene (reference sequence). V lost 3 bases to trimming and J lost 3 bases, with 17 bases between them. The CDR3 loop is CSARDRETAEETQYF. In nucleotides, the CDR3 is TGCAGTGCTAGGGACCGAGAGACAGCCGAAGAGACCCAGTACTTC.

This clonotype showed up many times. The chain combines TRBV4-1 with TRBJ2-5, with D perhaps assigned TRBD1 or TRBD2 (5 bases each). Germline values: CDR1 MGHRA, CDR2 YSYEKL. V lost 3 bases to trimming and J lost 2 bases, with 22 bases between them. The CDR3 consists of 18 residues. The CDR3 region has the DNA TGCGCCAGCAGCCACCAAAAGTCCGTGGGACGAATACAAGAGACCCAGTACTTC. Its protein product is CASSHQKSVGRIQETQYF.

This clonotype was counted between two and nine times. The chain uses TRBV20-1 and TRBJ1-3, with D tentatively TRBD1 (5 bases). The germline V and J ends were trimmed by 6 bases and 4 bases, with 22 bases remaining between them. Germline CDR1 DFQATT, CDR2 SNEGSKA (reference sequence). There are 16 residues in the CDR3. The CDR3 sequence is CSAIDSSRGWGNTIYF. The CDR3 DNA reads TGCAGTGCCATAGACAGCTCCCGGGGGTGGGGAAACACCATATATTTT.

This clonotype was recorded many times. This sequence joins TRBV6-5 and TRBJ2-7; D is unclear. The CDR3 contains 13 residues. Trimming pared 2 bases from V and 3 bases from J, leaving 8 bases between. Germline V CDR1 and CDR2: MNHEY, SVGAGI. The CDR3 DNA sequence: TGTGCCAGCAGTTACAGGGCGGACTACGAGCAGTACTTC. Its protein product is CASSYRADYEQYF.

Ten or more counts support this clonotype. The V and J genes are TRBV28 and TRBJ1-2; 7 bases are shared with TRBD1. CDR3 size: 15 residues. V was pared by 6 bases and J by 2 bases, with 9 bases of the junction left unmatched. Germline CDR1 MDHEN, CDR2 SYDVKM. CDR3 coding DNA: TGTGCCAGCAGACGGGACAGACTCCGAAACTATGGCTACACCTTC. It encodes CASRRDRLRNYGYTF.

This clonotype showed up many times. The CDR3 DNA reads as TGTGCCAGCAGTTTACAGCTAGCCAAAAACATTCAGTACTTC. Its translation: CASSLQLAKNIQYF. The chain has TRBV28 and TRBJ2-4; D gene unclear. The CDR3 spans 14 residues. Germline V gives CDR1 MDHEN, CDR2 SYDVKM. V was clipped by 2 bases and J by 0 bases, with 5 bases between them. Supplemented by reference TRBV28 and TRBJ2-4, the full variable domain reads DVKVTQSSRYLVKRTGEKVFLECVQDMDHENMFWYRQDPGLGLRLIYFSYDVKMKEKGDIPEGYSVSREKKERFSLILESASTNQTSMYLCASSLQLAKNIQYFGAGTRLSVL.